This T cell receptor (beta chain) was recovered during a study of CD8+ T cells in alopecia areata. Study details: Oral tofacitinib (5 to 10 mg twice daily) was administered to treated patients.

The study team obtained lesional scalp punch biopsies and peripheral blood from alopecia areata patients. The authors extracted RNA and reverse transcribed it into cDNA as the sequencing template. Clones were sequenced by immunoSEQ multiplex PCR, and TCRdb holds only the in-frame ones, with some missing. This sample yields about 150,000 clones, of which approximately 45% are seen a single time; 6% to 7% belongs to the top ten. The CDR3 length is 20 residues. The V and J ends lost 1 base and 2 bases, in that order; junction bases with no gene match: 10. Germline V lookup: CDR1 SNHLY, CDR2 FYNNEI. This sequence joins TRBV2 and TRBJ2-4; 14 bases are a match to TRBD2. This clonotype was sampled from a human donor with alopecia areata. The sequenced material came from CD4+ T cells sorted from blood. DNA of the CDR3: TGTGCCAGCAGTGAAGTGCCGGGACTAGCGGGAGCTAAGACCAAAAACATTCAGTACTTC. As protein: CASSEVPGLAGAKTKNIQYF.